Shown below are 19 T cell receptor beta chains from a single sample sequenced in a study of T cell repertoires in aging, cancer and after chemotherapy. Amplification of TCR beta used genomic DNA extracted from peripheral blood. A mixed TRB-A/B primer pool amplified rearranged TRB by multiplex touch-down PCR. MiXCR, run by TCRdb on the multiplex PCR reads, gives a single entry per CDR3 protein. The sample consists of around 5,000 distinct CDR3 sequences, 20% to 30% of them appearing once. Sequences were obtained from blood. These receptors came from a human donor in good health.

The V call is TRBV18, the J call TRBJ1-1; D might be TRBD1 (5 bases). Germline-derived CDR1 and CDR2 are KGHSH and LQKENI. The V end lost 1 base, the J end lost 1 base, and 10 bases lay between the germline ends. The CDR3 consists of 15 residues. CDR3 residues: CASSPQWGPNTEAFF. The CDR3 nucleotides are TGTGCCAGCTCACCACAGTGGGGACCGAACACTGAAGCTTTCTTT.

By its share, this clonotype is medium-sized. The chain has TRBV12-3 or TRBV12-4 and TRBJ2-7; D not resolved. V gave up 7 bases and J gave up 9 bases, with 19 bases separating them. The CDR3 extends over 13 amino acids. DNA for the CDR3: TGTGCCAGCACTTCGAATTACGGTGGCGGGCAGTACTTC. Translated: CASTSNYGGGQYF.

This clonotype occurred a few times. The V gene is TRBV12-3 or TRBV12-4, the J gene TRBJ2-7, with a possible D match to TRBD2 (6 bases). The CDR3 sequence is 15 residues long. V lost 2 bases and J 4 bases, leaving 15 bases between the germline ends. The CDR3 loop is CASSLYAEGIYEQYF. In DNA form, the CDR3 reads TGTGCCAGCAGTTTATATGCGGAGGGGATTTACGAGCAGTACTTC.

In this sample, this clonotype is medium-sized. The CDR3 loop reads CAISEPASGGADEQFF. CDR3 coding DNA: TGTGCCATCAGTGAGCCCGCTAGCGGGGGGGCAGATGAGCAGTTCTTC. J is TRBJ2-1 and V is TRBV10-3; 12 bases fit TRBD2. The CDR3 runs 16 residues. Germline CDR1 is ENHRY and CDR2 is SYGVKD. J was trimmed by 8 bases and V by 2 bases; bases with no gene match: 7.

This rearrangement joins TRBV5-1 to TRBJ1-1; 11 positions match TRBD1. V was clipped by 3 bases and J by 1 base; unmatched bases: 2. CDR3 length: 15 residues. Germline-derived CDR1 and CDR2 are SGHRS and YFSETQ. The DNA for the CDR3 is TGCGCCAGCAGCTCGGGGACAGGGGGGAACACTGAAGCTTTCTTT. It codes for CASSSGTGGNTEAFF.

V gene TRBV9 combines with J gene TRBJ1-2, with unresolved D. The V end was cut by 2 bases, the J end by 8 bases, with 13 bases between. This CDR3 spans 13 amino acids. Germline V gene data show CDR1 as SGDLS and CDR2 as YYNGEE. In nucleotides, the CDR3 is TGTGCCAGCAGCGTGAGCGGGAGACAAGGCTACACCTTC. Its protein product is CASSVSGRQGYTF.

By share, this clonotype counts as medium-sized. The chain carries TRBV6-5 and TRBJ1-6; D is ambiguous. The CDR3 runs to 15 residues. V lost 3 bases and J lost 7, with 13 bases in between. Germline CDR1 reads MNHEY; CDR2 reads SVGAGI. CDR3: CASSYNGRLNSPLHF. The CDR3 DNA reads as TGTGCCAGCAGTTATAACGGCAGGTTAAATTCACCCCTCCACTTT.

The sample holds one count of this clonotype. A read error may be the cause here, since a much bigger clone is one base away. The conserved closing phenylalanine or tryptophan is absent in this CDR3, likely reflecting a read error. The chain carries TRBV19 and TRBJ2-5; possible D gene TRBD2, 5 bases. Germline CDR1 LNHDA, CDR2 SQIVND (reference sequence). With 4 bases removed from V and 8 bases from J, the gap between germline ends came to 14 bases. The CDR3 spans 13 residues. The CDR3 nucleotides are TGTGCCAGTAGTAAGAGGGAGTCGCTTACCCAGTACTTA. This sequence encodes CASSKRESLTQYL.

This chain uses TRBV24-1 with TRBJ2-2, with D perhaps matching TRBD1 or TRBD2 (6 bases each). This CDR3 is 16 amino acids long. Trimming left V 3 bases short and J 3 bases short, with 13 bases between. Germline CDR1 and CDR2: KGHDR and SFDVKD. CDR3 protein: CATSDGGLGDTGELFF. DNA of the CDR3: TGTGCCACCAGTGATGGGGGGCTGGGGGACACCGGGGAGCTGTTTTTT.

By its share, this clonotype is medium-sized. V gene TRBV29-1 combines with J gene TRBJ2-7, with a possible D match to TRBD1 (6 bases). Germline V gene data show CDR1 as SQVTM and CDR2 as ANQGSEA. This CDR3 is 13 amino acids long. Between the trimmed V and J ends, which lost 7 bases and 0 bases, there was a span of 13 bases. CDR3 residues: CSAAGVNSYEQYF. DNA of the CDR3: TGCAGCGCTGCAGGGGTTAACTCCTACGAGCAGTACTTC.

V is TRBV12-3 or TRBV12-4 and J is TRBJ1-5, with D unclear. Trimming left V 3 bases short and J 0 bases short, with 12 bases between. The CDR3 covers 16 residues. CDR3 amino acids: CASSFGSDHSNQPQHF. In nucleotides, the CDR3 is TGTGCCAGCAGTTTTGGCTCGGACCATAGCAATCAGCCCCAGCATTTT.

By share, this clonotype ranks as medium-sized. This chain joins TRBV6-1 and TRBJ2-2, with 7 nucleotides matching TRBD2. Trimming at V came to 4 bases and at J to 6 bases, leaving 2 bases not matched to a gene. The CDR3 runs 13 residues. The germline V gene has CDR1 MNHNS and CDR2 SASEGT. This CDR3 reads CASSVRGAGELFF. The CDR3 DNA reads TGTGCCAGCAGTGTACGGGGGGCCGGGGAGCTGTTTTTT.

This clonotype was found a few times. This chain uses TRBV12-3 or TRBV12-4 with TRBJ2-3, with 9 positions matching TRBD2. V dropped 1 base and J dropped 2; count of bases not matched to a gene: 4. The CDR3 is 16 residues long. This CDR3 reads CASSLGLAGSTDTQYF. In DNA form, the CDR3 reads TGTGCCAGCAGTTTAGGGCTAGCGGGGTCCACAGATACGCAGTATTTT.

Turning to this clonotype: The junction departs from the called germline gene at one end, perhaps through a read error. V usage is TRBV7-9 and J usage is TRBJ2-1; 13 positions match TRBD2. CDR1 SEHNR and CDR2 FQNEAQ come from the germline V gene (reference sequence). This CDR3 is 18 amino acids long. CDR3 in DNA: TGCGCCAGCAGCCATGAACGTTGGGGGACTAGCGGGAAGCATGAGCAGTTCTTC. Translating gives CASSHERWGTSGKHEQFF.

In its sample, this clonotype ranks as medium-sized. V usage is TRBV18 and J usage is TRBJ2-5, with a weak D call TRBD2 (5 bases). The CDR3 is 14 residues long. V lost 5 bases, J lost 1 base, and 11 bases lay in between. Germline loops: CDR1 KGHSH, CDR2 LQKENI. CDR3 residues: CASSSRTLQETQYF. In DNA form, the CDR3 reads TGTGCCAGCTCATCAAGGACTCTCCAAGAGACCCAGTACTTC.

CDR3 nucleotide sequence: TGTGCCAGCAGTCCCCTTCGTTCGGCAGGGGAGATTGGGACCCAGTACTTC. The encoded protein is CASSPLRSAGEIGTQYF. The chain is built from TRBV12-3 or TRBV12-4 and TRBJ2-5; possibly TRBD1 for D (6 bases). This CDR3 comprises 17 residues. V was trimmed by 5 bases and J by 7 bases, leaving 26 bases between them.

V is TRBV5-1 and J is TRBJ2-3; 14 bases match TRBD2. V lost 4 bases to trimming and J lost 1 base; unmatched junction nucleotides: 2. The CDR3 has 16 residues. Germline CDR1 is SGHRS and CDR2 is YFSETQ. The CDR3 sequence: CASSETSGRGTDTQYF. CDR3 DNA: TGCGCCAGCAGCGAGACTAGCGGGAGGGGCACAGATACGCAGTATTTT. The full variable domain, completed using reference TRBV5-1 and TRBJ2-3, is KAGVTQTPRYLIKTRGQQVTLSCSPISGHRSVSWYQQTPGQGLQFLFEYFSETQRNKGNFPGRFSGRQFSNSRSEMNVSTLELGDSALYLCASSETSGRGTDTQYFGPGTRLTVL.

The chain links TRBV6-4 to TRBJ2-3; 10 nucleotides align to TRBD2. The CDR3 runs 15 residues. Germline V gives CDR1 MRHNA, CDR2 SNTAGT. V trimming: 6 bases; J trimming: 0 bases; junction bases outside the gene matches: 3. The CDR3 loop reads CASSYSGGSTDTQYF. The CDR3 nucleotides read TGTGCCAGCAGCTATAGCGGGGGGAGCACAGATACGCAGTATTTT.

This clonotype occurred a few times. The chain joins TRBV20-1 to TRBJ1-2; TRBD1 is a possible D gene (6 bases). V dropped 0 bases and J dropped 6 bases, with 14 bases sitting between them. The CDR3 has 14 amino acids. In germline, CDR1 is DFQATT, CDR2 SNEGSKA (reference sequence). The CDR3: CSARDETGIHGYTF. As DNA, the CDR3 is TGCAGTGCTAGAGATGAAACAGGGATTCATGGCTACACCTTC.